This TCR beta chain derives from a study of monozygotic twins with inflammatory bowel disease. Overall study results and limits: Repertoires of patients may have been made more variable by differing immunosuppressive treatments.

Concerning this clonotype: Its antigen is as yet unknown.

UMIs bearing a 6-nucleotide sample barcode were added through template switching. Two rounds of nested PCR, of approximately 16 and 10 cycles, were run on TCRalpha and TCRbeta cDNA. Each CDR3 protein gets one entry in TCRdb, which reprocessed the 5' RACE reads and gives no DNA. The repertoire table contains approximately 200,000 distinct CDR3 sequences. This clonotype was obtained from a human donor with ulcerative colitis or Crohn's disease, or a healthy co-twin of an affected twin (not recorded which). Sequenced material: blood.

The CDR3 here is CASSPGQGEKLFF. This chain uses TRBV7-6 with TRBJ1-4; TCRdb reports TRBD1, a call that lacks DNA to check it against. CDR1 and CDR2 (germline): SGHVS, FNYEAQ. The CDR3 extends over 13 amino acids.